This T cell receptor (beta chain) was captured in a study of regulatory T cells in long-lasting Graves disease. CDR3-region Arm-PCR and iRepertoire HTBI primers produced the TCR beta libraries. Via MiXCR, TCRdb re-called the multiplex PCR reads, giving one row per CDR3 protein. This table holds around 450,000 distinct CDR3 sequences, 20% to 25% found once. The time point was: persistent/refractory GD, antithyroid drugs over 5 years with positive TRAb. PBMC RNA served as the TCR library source. Investigators report Graves' disease was diagnosed under American Thyroid Association guidelines. On this clonotype itself: As yet, its antigen is unknown.

Whole-study findings and limits: Whereas 966 public clonotypes were shared by new patients, persistent patients shared more, at around 2,700. Persistent Graves' patients showed a TCR diversity that was lower than that of newly diagnosed ones.

Germline values: CDR1 SQVTM, CDR2 ANQGSEA. Trimming took 2 bases from V and 2 from J, leaving 3 bases between them. The length of the CDR3 is 11 residues. The sample here was peripheral blood mononuclear cells (PBMCs), taken when the disease was refractory, from a patient treated with antithyroid drugs. The source of this sequence is a female donor with Graves disease. The gene calls are TRBV29-1 and TRBJ1-1; D remains ambiguous. The CDR3 region has the DNA TGCAGCGTTGAACACAACACTGAAGCTTTCTTT. It is translated as CSVEHNTEAFF.